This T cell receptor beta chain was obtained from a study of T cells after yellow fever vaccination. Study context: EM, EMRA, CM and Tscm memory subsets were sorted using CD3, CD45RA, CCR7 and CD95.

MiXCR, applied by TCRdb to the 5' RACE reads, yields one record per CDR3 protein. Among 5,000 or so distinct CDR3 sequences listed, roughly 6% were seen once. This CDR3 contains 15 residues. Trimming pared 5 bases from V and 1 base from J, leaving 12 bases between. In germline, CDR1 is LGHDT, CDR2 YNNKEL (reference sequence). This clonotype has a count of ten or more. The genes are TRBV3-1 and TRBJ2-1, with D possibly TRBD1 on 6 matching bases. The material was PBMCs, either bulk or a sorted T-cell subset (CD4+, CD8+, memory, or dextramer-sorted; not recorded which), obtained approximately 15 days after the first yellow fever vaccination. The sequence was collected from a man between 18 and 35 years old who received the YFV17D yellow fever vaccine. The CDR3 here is CASSADSPSYNEQFF. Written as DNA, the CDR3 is TGTGCCAGCAGCGCGGACAGCCCATCCTACAATGAGCAGTTCTTC.